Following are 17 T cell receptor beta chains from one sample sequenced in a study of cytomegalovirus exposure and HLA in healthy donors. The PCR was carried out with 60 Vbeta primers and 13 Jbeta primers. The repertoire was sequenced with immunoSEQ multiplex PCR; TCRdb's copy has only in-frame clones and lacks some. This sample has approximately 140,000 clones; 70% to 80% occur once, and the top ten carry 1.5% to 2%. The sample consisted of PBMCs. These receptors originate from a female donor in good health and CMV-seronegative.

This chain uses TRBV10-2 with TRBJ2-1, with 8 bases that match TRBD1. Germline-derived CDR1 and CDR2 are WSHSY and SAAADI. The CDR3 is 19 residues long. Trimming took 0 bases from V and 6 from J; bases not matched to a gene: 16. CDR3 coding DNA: TGCGCCAGCAGTGAGTCGGAGACAGGGGCACCATCTTGGGGCAATGAGCAGTTCTTC. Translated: CASSESETGAPSWGNEQFF.

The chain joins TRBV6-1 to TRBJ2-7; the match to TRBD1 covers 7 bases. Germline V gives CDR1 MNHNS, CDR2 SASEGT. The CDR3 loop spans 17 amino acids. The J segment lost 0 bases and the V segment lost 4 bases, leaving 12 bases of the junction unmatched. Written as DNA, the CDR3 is TGTGCCAGCAGTGCCCAAGCCGGGACAGTCACCTCCTACGAGCAGTACTTC. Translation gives CASSAQAGTVTSYEQYF.

The CDR3: CASSLTSSDTQYF. The CDR3 region has the DNA TGTGCCAGCAGTTTGACTAGTTCAGATACGCAGTATTTT. The J gene is TRBJ2-3, the V gene TRBV27; D possibly corresponds to TRBD2 (6 bases). Trimming took 3 bases from V and 4 from J, leaving 8 bases between them. CDR1 and CDR2 (germline): MNHEY, SMNVEV (reference sequence). The CDR3 extends over 13 amino acids.

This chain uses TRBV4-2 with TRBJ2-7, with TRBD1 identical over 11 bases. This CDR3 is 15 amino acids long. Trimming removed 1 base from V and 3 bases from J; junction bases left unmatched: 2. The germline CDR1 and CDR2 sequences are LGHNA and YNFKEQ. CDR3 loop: CASSQGGTGGYEQYF. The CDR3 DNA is TGTGCCAGCAGCCAAGGAGGGACAGGGGGCTACGAGCAGTACTTC.

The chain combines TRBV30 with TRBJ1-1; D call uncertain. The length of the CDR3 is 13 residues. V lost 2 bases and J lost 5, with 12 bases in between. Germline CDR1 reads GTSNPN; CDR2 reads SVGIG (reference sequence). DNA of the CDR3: TGTGCCTGGAGTACCCGACAAGGTACTGAAGCTTTCTTT. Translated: CAWSTRQGTEAFF. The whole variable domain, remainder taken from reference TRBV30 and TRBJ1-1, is SQTIHQWPATLVQPVGSPLSLECTVEGTSNPNLYWYRQAAGRGLQLLFYSVGIGQISSEVPQNLSASRPQDRQFILSSKKLLLSDSGFYLCAWSTRQGTEAFFGQGTRLTVV.

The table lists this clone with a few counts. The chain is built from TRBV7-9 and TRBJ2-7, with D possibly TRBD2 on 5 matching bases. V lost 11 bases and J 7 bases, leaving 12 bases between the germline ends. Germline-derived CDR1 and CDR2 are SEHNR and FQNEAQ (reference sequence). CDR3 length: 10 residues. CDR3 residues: CAAGAGEQYF. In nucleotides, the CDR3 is TGTGCCGCCGGCGCGGGTGAGCAGTACTTC.

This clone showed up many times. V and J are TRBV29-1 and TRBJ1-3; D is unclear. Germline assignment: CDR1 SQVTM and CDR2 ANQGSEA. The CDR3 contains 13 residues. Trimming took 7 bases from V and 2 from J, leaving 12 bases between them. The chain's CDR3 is CSARGSPGNTIYF. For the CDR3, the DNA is TGCAGCGCCCGGGGAAGCCCTGGAAACACCATATATTTT.

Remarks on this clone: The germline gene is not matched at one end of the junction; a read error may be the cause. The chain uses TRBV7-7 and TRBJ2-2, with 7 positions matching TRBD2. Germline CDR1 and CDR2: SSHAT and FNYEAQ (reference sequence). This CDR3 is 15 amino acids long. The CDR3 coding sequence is TGTGCTAGCAGCCCCTCTCCGACTAGCTCCGGGGAGCTGTTTTTT. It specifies CASSPSPTSSGELFF.

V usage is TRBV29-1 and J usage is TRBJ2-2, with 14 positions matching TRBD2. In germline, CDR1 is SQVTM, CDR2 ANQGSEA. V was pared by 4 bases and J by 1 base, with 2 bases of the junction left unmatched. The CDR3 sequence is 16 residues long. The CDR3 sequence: CSVGGTSGRNTGELFF. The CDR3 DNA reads TGCAGCGTTGGCGGGACTAGCGGGAGGAACACCGGGGAGCTGTTTTTT.

For the CDR3, the DNA is TGTGCCAGCAGCTTGGTTGGGGCTGGCTCTGGGGCCAACGTCCTGACTTTC. Its protein is CASSLVGAGSGANVLTF. The V gene is TRBV5-4, the J gene TRBJ2-6, with D possibly being TRBD1 (5 bases). Trimming took off 0 bases at V and 0 bases at J, with 10 bases between the two ends. Germline CDR1 is SGHNT and CDR2 is YYREEE (reference sequence). The length of the CDR3 is 17 residues.

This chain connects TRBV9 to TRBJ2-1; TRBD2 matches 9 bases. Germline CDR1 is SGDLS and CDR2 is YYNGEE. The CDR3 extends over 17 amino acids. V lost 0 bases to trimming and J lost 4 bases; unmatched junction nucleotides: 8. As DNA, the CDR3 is TGTGCCAGCAGCGTAGAGGTGCAGCGGGAGGTATACAATGAGCAGTTCTTC. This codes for CASSVEVQREVYNEQFF. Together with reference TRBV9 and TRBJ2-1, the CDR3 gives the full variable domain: DSGVTQTPKHLITATGQRVTLRCSPRSGDLSVYWYQQSLDQGLQFLIQYYNGEERAKGNILERFSAQQFPDLHSELNLSSLELGDSALYFCASSVEVQREVYNEQFFGPGTRLTVL.

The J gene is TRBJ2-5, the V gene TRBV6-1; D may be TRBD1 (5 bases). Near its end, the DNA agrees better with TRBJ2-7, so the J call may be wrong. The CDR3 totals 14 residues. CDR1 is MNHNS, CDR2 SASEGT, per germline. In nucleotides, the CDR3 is TGTGCCAGCAGTGAACAGGGAATAAGGAACGAGCAGTACTTC. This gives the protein CASSEQGIRNEQYF.

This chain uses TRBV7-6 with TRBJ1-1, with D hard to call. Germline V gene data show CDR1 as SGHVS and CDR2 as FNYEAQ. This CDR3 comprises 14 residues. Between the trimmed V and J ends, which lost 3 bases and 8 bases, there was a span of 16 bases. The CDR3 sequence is CASSFGSEAEEAFF. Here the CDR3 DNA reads TGTGCCAGCAGCTTCGGCAGCGAGGCAGAAGAAGCTTTCTTT.

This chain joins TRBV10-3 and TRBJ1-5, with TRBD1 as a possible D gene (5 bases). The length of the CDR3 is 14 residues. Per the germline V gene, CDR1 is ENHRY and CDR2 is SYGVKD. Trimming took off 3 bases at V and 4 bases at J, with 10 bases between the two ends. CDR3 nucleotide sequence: TGTGCCATCAGTGATGACGGGGGAAATCAGCCCCAGCATTTT. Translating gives CAISDDGGNQPQHF.

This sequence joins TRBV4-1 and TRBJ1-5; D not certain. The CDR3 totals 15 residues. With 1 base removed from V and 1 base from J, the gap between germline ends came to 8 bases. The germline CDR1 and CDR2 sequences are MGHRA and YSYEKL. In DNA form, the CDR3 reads TGCGCCAGCAGCCAAGTACAGATGAGCAATCAGCCCCAGCATTTT. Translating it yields CASSQVQMSNQPQHF.

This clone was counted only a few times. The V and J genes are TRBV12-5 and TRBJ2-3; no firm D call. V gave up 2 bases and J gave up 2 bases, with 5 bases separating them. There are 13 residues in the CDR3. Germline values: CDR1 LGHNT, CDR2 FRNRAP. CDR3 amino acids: CASGLSNTDTQYF. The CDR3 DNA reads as TGTGCTAGTGGTTTGTCAAACACAGATACGCAGTATTTT.

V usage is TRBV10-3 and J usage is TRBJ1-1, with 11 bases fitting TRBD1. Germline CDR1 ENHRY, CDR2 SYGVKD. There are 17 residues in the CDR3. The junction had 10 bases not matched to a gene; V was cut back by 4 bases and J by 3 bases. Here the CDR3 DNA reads TGTGCCATCAGTGCCCCGGACAGGGGGCGCGGGTACACTGAAGCTTTCTTT. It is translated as CAISAPDRGRGYTEAFF.